Each of the 9 T cell receptor beta chains below was sequenced from the same sample in a study of T cell responses to AZD1222 COVID-19 vaccine listed by TCRdb under 2021. The sample's time point label, in plain terms: baseline before first vaccination. The treatment or condition label, read with the paper, signifies: meningococcal conjugate vaccine given as trial control. Preparation of the library involved the immunoSEQ multiplex PCR assay. TCRdb's version of the immuneACCESS table is confined to in-frame rearrangements and falls short of the full clone set. An unresolved V gene accounts for under half of the shortfall where checked; the remainder is of unknown origin. This sample gives about 140,000 clones in total; over 85% of them show up just once. Less than 0.95% of the sample is taken by the ten largest. The material sequenced was peripheral blood, taken on day 0 of MenACWY control vaccination. These receptors all come from an adult in good health.

V usage is TRBV27 and J usage is TRBJ1-4; no firm D call. The V gene's germline CDR1 is MNHEY and CDR2 SMNVEV (reference sequence). The CDR3 runs 12 residues. V was cut by 10 bases and J by 5 bases, with 11 bases left in between. In nucleotides, the CDR3 is TGTGCCACGAGGACGGACAATGAAAAACTGTTTTTT. It yields the protein CATRTDNEKLFF.

For this clone: This same CDR3 is encoded by further DNA sequences in the sample. V is TRBV5-1 and J is TRBJ1-2; the D gene is possibly TRBD1 (5 bases). V lost 0 bases and J 4 bases, leaving 10 bases between the germline ends. Germline V gives CDR1 SGHRS, CDR2 YFSETQ. This CDR3 is built from 14 residues. The CDR3, as DNA: TGCGCCAGCAGCTTGGCGGGGGACGGCTATGGCTACACCTTC. Translation gives CASSLAGDGYGYTF.

This chain links TRBV14 with TRBJ2-7; D is uncertain. CDR3 length equals 12 residues. Germline values: CDR1 SGHDN, CDR2 FVKESK. Trimming shortened V by 0 bases and J by 3 bases, and 3 bases separated the two germline ends. The CDR3 sequence: CASSQDFYEQYF. Here the CDR3 DNA reads TGTGCCAGCAGCCAAGACTTCTACGAGCAGTACTTC. The complete variable domain, with remaining parts taken from reference TRBV14 and TRBJ2-7, reads EAGVTQFPSHSVIEKGQTVTLRCDPISGHDNLYWYRRVMGKEIKFLLHFVKESKQDESGMPNNRFLAERTGGTYSTLKVQPAELEDSGVYFCASSQDFYEQYFGPGTRLTVT.

The CDR3 loop is CASSLHPAYEQYF. The CDR3 DNA sequence: TGTGCCAGCAGTTTACACCCAGCCTACGAGCAGTACTTC. The chain recombines TRBV27 with TRBJ2-7, with D hard to call. CDR1 and CDR2 from the germline V gene are MNHEY and SMNVEV (reference sequence). The ends were cut back, 2 bases at V and 2 bases at J, with 7 bases in the middle. The CDR3 sequence is 13 residues long.

The chain combines TRBV10-3 with TRBJ1-1; perhaps TRBD1 as D (5 bases). V was clipped by 3 bases and J by 1 base, with 12 bases between them. Germline CDR1 is ENHRY and CDR2 is SYGVKD. The CDR3 covers 15 residues. In DNA, the CDR3 is TGTGCCATCAGTGAATTCGGGGGTCGGAACACTGAAGCTTTCTTT. This gives the protein CAISEFGGRNTEAFF.

The chain uses TRBV7-2 and TRBJ1-5; no firm D call. CDR3 length equals 12 residues. V lost 1 base, J lost 10 bases, and 8 bases lay in between. Germline V gene data show CDR1 as SGHTA and CDR2 as FQGNSA. The CDR3 loop reads CASSLGPAPQHF. DNA for the CDR3: TGTGCCAGCAGCTTAGGCCCGGCACCCCAGCATTTT.

The V gene is TRBV7-3, the J gene TRBJ1-5; TRBD1 might be the D (5 bases). From germline, CDR1 is SGHTA and CDR2 FQGTGA. V was shortened by 3 bases and J by 0 bases, with 21 bases between the two germline ends. This CDR3 has 19 amino acids. The CDR3 coding sequence is TGTGCCAGCAGCTTTCCAAGGACACCTTCCCCTTATAGCAATCAGCCCCAGCATTTT. The encoded protein is CASSFPRTPSPYSNQPQHF.

The chain combines TRBV6-6 with TRBJ1-3; D may be TRBD1 (6 bases). Germline values: CDR1 MNHNY, CDR2 SVGAGI (reference sequence). The CDR3 has 17 amino acids. V was shortened by 5 bases and J by 0 bases, with 17 bases between the two germline ends. In DNA, the CDR3 is TGTGCCAGCAGTCCGCTACCGACAGGCCTCTCTGGAAACACCATATATTTT. It encodes CASSPLPTGLSGNTIYF.

The CDR3 loop is CASSLITGTTEAFF. Written as DNA, the CDR3 is TGTGCCAGTAGCCTAATTACAGGAACCACTGAAGCTTTCTTT. This sequence joins TRBV19 and TRBJ1-1; weak D call: TRBD1 (5 bases). Trimming removed 6 bases at V and 4 bases at J, with 15 bases between. From germline, CDR1 is LNHDA and CDR2 SQIVND (reference sequence). The CDR3 has 14 residues.